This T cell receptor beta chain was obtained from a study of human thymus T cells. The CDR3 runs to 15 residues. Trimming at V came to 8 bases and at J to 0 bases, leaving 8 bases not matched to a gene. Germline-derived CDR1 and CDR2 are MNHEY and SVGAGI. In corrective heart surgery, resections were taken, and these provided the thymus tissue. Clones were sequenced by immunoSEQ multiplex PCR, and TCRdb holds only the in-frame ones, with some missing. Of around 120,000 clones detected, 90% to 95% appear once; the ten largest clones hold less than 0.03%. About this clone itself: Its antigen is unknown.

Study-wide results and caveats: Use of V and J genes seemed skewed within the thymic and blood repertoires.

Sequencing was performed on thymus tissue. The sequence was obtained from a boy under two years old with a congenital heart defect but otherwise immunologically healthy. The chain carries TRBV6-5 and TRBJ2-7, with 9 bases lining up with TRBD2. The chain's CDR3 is CASDRTSGPSYEQYF. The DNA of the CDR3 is TGTGCCAGCGACCGCACTAGCGGGCCCTCCTACGAGCAGTACTTC.